This entry lists 30 T cell receptor beta chains sequenced from one sample in a study of T-cell memory formation after mild COVID-19 (dated by TCRdb to the early 2020s). Libraries were built with 5' RACE. These reads were obtained on an Illumina NovaSeq 6000. TCRdb itself trimmed the public reads at Q25 with fastp, ran MiXCR and retained productive beta chains. Each CDR3 protein appears once, grouped with its most common genes and DNA. A total of about 90,000 distinct CDR3 sequences appear in this sample, around 13% of them only once. Of the sample, about 29% is held by the ten largest clones. The specimen was PBMCs or a T cell subset sorted from them (not recorded which). These receptors were obtained from an adult woman who had mild COVID-19 (a few samples of this study predate the infection). The sample titles of this study are shuffled in the database, so cell type and time point are left out; the donor was told from shared clones.

A few counts support this clonotype. The genes are TRBV12-3 or TRBV12-4 and TRBJ1-1, with a weak D call TRBD1 (6 bases). The CDR3 consists of 13 residues. V was clipped by 5 bases and J by 10 bases, with 17 bases between them. Written as DNA, the CDR3 is TGTGCCAGCAGTCCCCCCGGGGGCAGGGGAGCTTTCTTT. This sequence encodes CASSPPGGRGAFF.

The chain couples TRBV3-1 to TRBJ1-5, with TRBD1 matching 9 bases. The CDR3 extends over 17 amino acids. Germline CDR1 reads LGHDT; CDR2 reads YNNKEL (reference sequence). V lost 1 base, J lost 10 bases, and 14 bases stayed unmatched. CDR3 DNA sequence: TGTGCCAGCAGCCAAGGTGGATTGGGGACAGGGATCGACCCCCAGCATTTT. Translation: CASSQGGLGTGIDPQHF.

This clonotype was observed a few times. CDR3 nucleotides: TGCAGCGTTGATTTCAGGGCAACCTACAATGAGCAGTTCTTC. Protein product: CSVDFRATYNEQFF. The V and J genes are TRBV29-1 and TRBJ2-1, with a possible D match to TRBD1 (5 bases). Germline lookup yields CDR1 SQVTM and CDR2 ANQGSEA. This CDR3 comprises 14 residues. V lost 3 bases to trimming and J lost 2 bases, with 11 bases between them.

The chain employs TRBV12-3 or TRBV12-4 and TRBJ1-2; D gene ambiguous. Trimming took off 3 bases at V and 2 bases at J, with 7 bases between the two ends. The CDR3 length is 13 residues. The CDR3 loop reads CASSLYSNYGYTF. The CDR3 DNA reads TGTGCCAGCAGTTTGTACAGCAACTATGGCTACACCTTC.

The V gene is TRBV4-1, the J gene TRBJ2-7, with TRBD2 matching 9 bases. Germline loops: CDR1 MGHRA, CDR2 YSYEKL. V shed 1 base, J shed 3 bases, and the junction held 4 bases outside the gene matches. CDR3 length: 15 residues. The CDR3 coding sequence is TGCGCCAGCAGCCAAGCGCCTAGCGGGGACTACGAGCAGTACTTC. Its translation is CASSQAPSGDYEQYF.

This chain joins TRBV6-5 and TRBJ1-2; D unclear. The CDR3 is 13 residues long. CDR1 MNHEY and CDR2 SVGAGI come from the germline V gene. V shed 7 bases and J shed 8 bases, with 17 bases lying between them. The CDR3 spells CASKTGPLGGYTF. The CDR3 DNA reads as TGTGCCAGCAAAACTGGACCGTTAGGAGGCTACACCTTC.

This clonotype was seen a handful of times. CDR3 sequence: CSASKVPSPDTDTQYF. The CDR3 DNA reads as TGCAGCGCCTCGAAGGTTCCTAGCCCCGACACAGATACGCAGTATTTT. J is TRBJ2-3 and V is TRBV29-1, with a tentative D call TRBD2 (5 bases). V was clipped by 7 bases and J by 2 bases, with 22 bases between them. Germline V gene sequence: CDR1 SQVTM, CDR2 ANQGSEA. The CDR3 loop spans 16 amino acids.

This chain links TRBV14 with TRBJ2-3; D is unclear. CDR3 length: 17 amino acids. Looked up from germline, CDR1 is SGHDN and CDR2 is FVKESK. V was shortened by 0 bases and J by 2 bases, with 15 bases between the two germline ends. CDR3 sequence reads: CASSQEPISANTDTQYF. Written as DNA, the CDR3 is TGTGCCAGCAGCCAAGAACCCATCAGCGCCAACACAGATACGCAGTATTTT.

This clonotype appeared a few times. One end of the junction fails to match germline, which may point to a read error. V and J are TRBV7-3 and TRBJ2-1; D is unresolved. The CDR3 has 15 amino acids. From germline, CDR1 is SGHTA and CDR2 FQGTGA. CDR3: CASSLTLSSNNEQFF. The CDR3 DNA follows: TGTGCCAGCAGCTTAACGCTATCCTCCAACAATGAGCAGTTCTTC.

This clonotype appeared a few times. The chain employs TRBV6-5 and TRBJ1-2; D is uncertain. The germline gives CDR1 MNHEY, CDR2 SVGAGI. This CDR3 contains 14 residues. Trimming cost V 3 bases and J 2 bases, with 10 bases left between them. The CDR3 DNA reads TGTGCCAGCAGTTATAAGGTGTACAACTATGGCTACACCTTC. Its translation is CASSYKVYNYGYTF.

V and J are TRBV6-2 or TRBV6-3 and TRBJ2-7, with 7 bases that match TRBD2. With V trimmed by 3 bases and J by 3 bases, 8 bases remained unmatched. Germline CDR1 reads MNHEY; CDR2 reads SVGEGT. The CDR3 is 15 residues long. The CDR3 is CASSYEFWGGYEQYF. The DNA of the CDR3 is TGTGCCAGCAGTTATGAGTTTTGGGGGGGCTACGAGCAGTACTTC.

The CDR3 spells CASSPSTEAFF. In nucleotides, the CDR3 is TGTGCCAGCAGTCCATCCACTGAAGCTTTCTTT. This chain joins TRBV7-9 and TRBJ1-1, with unresolved D. This CDR3 region has 11 residues. V was pared by 6 bases and J by 4 bases, with 6 bases between. The germline V gene encodes CDR1 SEHNR and CDR2 FQNEAQ (reference sequence).

The chain combines TRBV7-6 with TRBJ2-1; 8 nucleotides align to TRBD1. The ends lost 5 bases at V and 8 bases at J; junction bases unmatched: 8. This CDR3 has 14 residues. The germline V gene encodes CDR1 SGHVS and CDR2 FNYEAQ. CDR3 bases: TGTGCCAGCAGCCGAGGGCAGGGGGCGGATGAGCAGTTCTTC. Protein product: CASSRGQGADEQFF.

V gene TRBV6-5 combines with J gene TRBJ2-3; 7 nucleotides agree with TRBD2. With 6 bases clipped from V and 0 bases from J, the junction kept 12 bases outside the gene matches. Germline V gene data show CDR1 as MNHEY and CDR2 as SVGAGI. CDR3 length: 17 amino acids. The CDR3 loop reads CASSYGTGGSSTDTQYF. DNA for the CDR3: TGTGCCAGCAGCTACGGAACGGGGGGATCTAGCACAGATACGCAGTATTTT.

This rearrangement joins TRBV11-2 to TRBJ2-2; the D gene is possibly TRBD2 (6 bases). V shed 1 base and J shed 10 bases, with 19 bases lying between them. CDR1 is SGHAT and CDR2 is FQNNGV in the germline V gene. This CDR3 is 16 amino acids long. CDR3 in amino acids: CASSLAPRGRRAELFF. The CDR3 nucleotides are TGTGCCAGCAGCTTAGCGCCGCGGGGCCGCCGCGCGGAGCTGTTTTTT.

This clonotype was picked up many times. The chain recombines TRBV20-1 with TRBJ2-1, with D uncertain. The ends were cut back, 7 bases at V and 2 bases at J, with 18 bases in the middle. CDR1 is DFQATT, CDR2 SNEGSKA, per germline (reference sequence). This CDR3 has 15 residues. The CDR3 sequence: CSGRGGRSPYNEQFF. The CDR3, as DNA: TGCAGTGGCCGAGGTGGCAGGAGCCCCTACAATGAGCAGTTCTTC.

The V and J genes are TRBV20-1 and TRBJ2-7, with 9 bases identical to TRBD1. The trim removed 2 bases at V and 3 bases at J, leaving 8 bases unmatched. CDR3 length equals 15 residues. Per germline, CDR1 DFQATT and CDR2 SNEGSKA (reference sequence). CDR3 amino acids: CSARSRDRVFYEQYF. The CDR3 nucleotides are TGCAGTGCTAGATCCCGGGACAGGGTTTTCTACGAGCAGTACTTC.

This clonotype was seen more than once but under ten times. The chain combines TRBV7-8 with TRBJ1-5, with D unresolved. Trimming cost V 3 bases and J 2 bases, with 2 bases left between them. CDR1 is SGHVS and CDR2 is FQNEAQ in the germline V gene. The CDR3 is 12 residues long. CDR3 protein: CASSFRNQPQHF. The CDR3 region has the DNA TGTGCCAGCAGCTTTCGCAATCAGCCCCAGCATTTT.

The sample holds a few counts of this clonotype. The chain combines TRBV6-5 with TRBJ1-1; maybe TRBD1 (5 bases). The germline V gene has CDR1 MNHEY and CDR2 SVGAGI. The V end was cut by 7 bases, the J end by 4 bases, with 19 bases between. The CDR3 loop spans 15 amino acids. The DNA for the CDR3 is TGTGCCAGCATCCCCTTCCCGGGAGGGGCCACTGAAGCTTTCTTT. Amino acids: CASIPFPGGATEAFF.

The V and J genes are TRBV7-3 and TRBJ2-6, with 9 bases identical to TRBD1. The germline V gene encodes CDR1 SGHTA and CDR2 FQGTGA. V was pared by 5 bases and J by 0 bases, with 5 bases of the junction left unmatched. The CDR3 is made up of 17 amino acids. The CDR3 loop reads CASSPGQGGSGANVLTF. In DNA form, the CDR3 reads TGTGCCAGCAGCCCGGGACAGGGTGGCTCTGGGGCCAACGTCCTGACTTTC. Complete variable domain (other parts from reference TRBV7-3 and TRBJ2-6): GAGVSQTPSNKVTEKGKYVELRCDPISGHTALYWYRQSLGQGPEFLIYFQGTGAADDSGLPNDRFFAVRPEGSVSTLKIQRTERGDSAVYLCASSPGQGGSGANVLTFGAGSRLTVL.

The chain has TRBV6-5 and TRBJ2-2, with D possibly TRBD2 on 6 matching bases. Per the germline V gene, CDR1 is MNHEY and CDR2 is SVGAGI. V gave up 6 bases and J gave up 5 bases, with 19 bases separating them. This CDR3 has 16 residues. The CDR3 nucleotides are TGTGCCAGCAGGATCCAACCGGGACTCCTAACCGGGGAGCTGTTTTTT. Protein: CASRIQPGLLTGELFF.

This clonotype has a handful of counts. The chain employs TRBV29-1 and TRBJ2-3; TRBD2 matches 10 bases. The CDR3 has 15 residues. V trimming: 1 base; J trimming: 2 bases; junction bases outside the gene matches: 3. CDR1 is SQVTM, CDR2 ANQGSEA, per germline. This CDR3 reads CSVEAGTSATDTQYF. The CDR3 bases are TGCAGCGTTGAAGCCGGGACTAGCGCCACAGATACGCAGTATTTT.

This clonotype was recorded a few times. The gene calls are TRBV7-6 and TRBJ2-2; 10 bases match TRBD1. The germline CDR1 and CDR2 sequences are SGHVS and FNYEAQ. The CDR3 length is 16 residues. After removal of 5 bases from V and 4 bases from J, the junction contained 7 bases not matched to a gene. This chain's CDR3 is CASSGDRGIVTGELFF. CDR3 bases: TGTGCCAGCAGCGGGGACAGGGGAATAGTCACCGGGGAGCTGTTTTTT.

This clonotype was seen more than once but under ten times. The genes are TRBV6-2 or TRBV6-3 and TRBJ2-7, with D possibly TRBD2 on 5 matching bases. V shed 6 bases and J shed 0 bases, with 15 bases lying between them. CDR3 size: 15 residues. The germline gives CDR1 MNHEY, CDR2 SVGEGT. The CDR3 DNA reads as TGTGCCAGCAGCCCCGATTGGGAGCGCTCCTACGAGCAGTACTTC. This encodes CASSPDWERSYEQYF.

This clonotype was counted many times. The chain carries TRBV5-1 and TRBJ2-1, with D unclear. The V and J ends lost 0 bases and 6 bases respectively, with 7 bases between them. The CDR3 has 13 residues. CDR1 and CDR2 (germline): SGHRS, YFSETQ. The CDR3 sequence: CASSLVDPNEQFF. The CDR3 DNA sequence: TGCGCCAGCAGCTTGGTAGACCCCAATGAGCAGTTCTTC.

The chain has TRBV4-2 and TRBJ1-3; no firm D call. Trimming took 4 bases from V and 3 from J, leaving 7 bases between them. The CDR3 totals 13 residues. Germline CDR1 is LGHNA and CDR2 is YNFKEQ. CDR3 residues: CASSPLSGNTIYF. The CDR3 bases are TGTGCCAGCAGCCCCCTCAGTGGAAACACCATATATTTT.

The CDR3 coding sequence is TGCAGCGTCGGCAGCGGACAGGGTAGTTACGAGCAGTACTTC. Protein product: CSVGSGQGSYEQYF. The gene calls are TRBV29-1 and TRBJ2-7; 8 bases line up with TRBD1. CDR3 length equals 14 residues. V lost 6 bases and J lost 4; bases outside the gene matches: 11. CDR1 and CDR2 from the germline V gene are SQVTM and ANQGSEA.

The rearrangement links TRBV10-2 to TRBJ2-7; 8 bases match TRBD1. The J segment lost 5 bases and the V segment lost 6 bases, leaving 9 bases of the junction unmatched. Germline CDR1 WSHSY, CDR2 SAAADI. The CDR3 contains 14 residues. In nucleotides, the CDR3 is TGCGCCAGCAGCTCCGGGACAGGTTCCCACGAGCAGTACTTC. As protein: CASSSGTGSHEQYF.

The J gene is TRBJ1-2, the V gene TRBV12-3 or TRBV12-4; TRBD1 might be the D (6 bases). This CDR3 region has 14 residues. Trimming took off 0 bases at V and 3 bases at J, with 8 bases between the two ends. Here the CDR3 reads CASSLAQGYYGYTF. The CDR3 DNA reads as TGTGCCAGCAGTTTAGCGCAGGGGTACTATGGCTACACCTTC.

This clonotype was seen many times. The CDR3 DNA follows: TGTGCCAGCATCGAAAGTGGGGACATGTCAACCCAGTACTTC. It codes for CASIESGDMSTQYF. The J gene is TRBJ2-5, the V gene TRBV7-6; D is perhaps TRBD1 (6 bases). Germline V gives CDR1 SGHVS, CDR2 FNYEAQ. Between the trimmed V and J ends, which lost 7 bases and 8 bases, there was a span of 20 bases. This CDR3 contains 14 residues.